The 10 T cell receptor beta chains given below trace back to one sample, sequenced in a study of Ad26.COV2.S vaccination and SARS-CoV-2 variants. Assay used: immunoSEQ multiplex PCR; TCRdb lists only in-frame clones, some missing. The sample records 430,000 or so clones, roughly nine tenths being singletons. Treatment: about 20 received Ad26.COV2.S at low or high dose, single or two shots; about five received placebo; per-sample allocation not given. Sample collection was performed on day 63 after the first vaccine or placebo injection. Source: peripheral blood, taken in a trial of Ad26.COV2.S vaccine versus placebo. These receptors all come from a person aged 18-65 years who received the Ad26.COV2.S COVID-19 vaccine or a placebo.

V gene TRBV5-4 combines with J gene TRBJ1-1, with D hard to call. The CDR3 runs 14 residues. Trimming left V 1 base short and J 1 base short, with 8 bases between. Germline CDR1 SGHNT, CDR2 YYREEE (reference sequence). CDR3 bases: TGTGCCAGCAGCTTGTGGGAGTGGAACACTGAAGCTTTCTTT. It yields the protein CASSLWEWNTEAFF.

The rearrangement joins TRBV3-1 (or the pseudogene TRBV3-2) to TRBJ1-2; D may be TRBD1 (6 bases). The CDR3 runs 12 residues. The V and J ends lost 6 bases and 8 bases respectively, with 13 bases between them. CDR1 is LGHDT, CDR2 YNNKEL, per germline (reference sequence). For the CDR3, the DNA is TGTGCCAGCAGTCTAGAAGGGGGAGGCTACACCTTC. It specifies CASSLEGGGYTF.

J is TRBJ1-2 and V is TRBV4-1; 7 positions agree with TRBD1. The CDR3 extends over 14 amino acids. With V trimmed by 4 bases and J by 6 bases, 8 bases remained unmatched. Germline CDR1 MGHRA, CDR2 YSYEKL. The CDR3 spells CASSPQGLNNGYTF. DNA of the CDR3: TGCGCCAGCAGCCCACAGGGGTTGAATAATGGCTACACCTTC.

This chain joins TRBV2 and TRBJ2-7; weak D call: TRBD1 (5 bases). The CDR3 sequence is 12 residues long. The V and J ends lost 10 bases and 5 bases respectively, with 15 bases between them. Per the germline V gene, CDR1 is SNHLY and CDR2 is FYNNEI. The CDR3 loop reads CATWSGAHEQYV. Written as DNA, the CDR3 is TGTGCCACCTGGAGTGGGGCCCACGAGCAGTACGTC.

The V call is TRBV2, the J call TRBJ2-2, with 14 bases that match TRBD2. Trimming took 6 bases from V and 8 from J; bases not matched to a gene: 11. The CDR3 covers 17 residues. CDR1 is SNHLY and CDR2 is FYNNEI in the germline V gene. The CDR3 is CASSQTSGRAGSGELFF. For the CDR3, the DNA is TGTGCCAGCAGCCAGACTAGCGGGAGGGCTGGCTCAGGGGAGCTGTTTTTT.

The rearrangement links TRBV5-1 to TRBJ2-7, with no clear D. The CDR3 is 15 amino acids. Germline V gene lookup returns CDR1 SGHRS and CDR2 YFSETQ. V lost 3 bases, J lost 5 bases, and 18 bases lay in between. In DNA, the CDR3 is TGCGCCAGCAGCTCACACACGGATCTTTCCCACGAGCAGTACTTC. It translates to CASSSHTDLSHEQYF.

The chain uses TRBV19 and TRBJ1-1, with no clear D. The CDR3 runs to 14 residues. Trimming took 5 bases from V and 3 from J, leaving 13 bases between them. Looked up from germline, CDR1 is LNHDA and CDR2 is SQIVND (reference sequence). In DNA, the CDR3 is TGTGCCAGTAGTCCGGAGCGCTCTCACACTGAAGCTTTCTTT. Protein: CASSPERSHTEAFF.

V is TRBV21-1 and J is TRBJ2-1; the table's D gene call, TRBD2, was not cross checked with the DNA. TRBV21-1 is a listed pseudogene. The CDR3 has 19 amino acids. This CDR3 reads CASSKGTSGRSSSYNEQFF. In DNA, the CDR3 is TGTGCCAGCAGCAAAGGGACTAGCGGGAGGTCGAGCTCCTACAATGAGCAGTTCTTC.

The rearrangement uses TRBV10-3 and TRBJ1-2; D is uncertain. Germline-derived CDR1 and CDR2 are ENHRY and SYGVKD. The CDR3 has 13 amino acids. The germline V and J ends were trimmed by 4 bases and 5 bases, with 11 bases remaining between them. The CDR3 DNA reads TGTGCCATCAGTGTATCAGCCGCTTATGGCTACACCTTC. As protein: CAISVSAAYGYTF.

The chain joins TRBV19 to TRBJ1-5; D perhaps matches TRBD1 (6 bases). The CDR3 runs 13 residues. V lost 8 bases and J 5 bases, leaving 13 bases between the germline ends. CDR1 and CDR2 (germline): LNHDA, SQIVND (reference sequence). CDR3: CASSGGQDQPQHF. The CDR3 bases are TGTGCCAGTTCGGGGGGGCAGGATCAGCCCCAGCATTTT.